The next 17 T cell receptor beta chains were all read from a single sample in a study of blood T cell repertoires in COVID-19. Method: immunoSEQ multiplex PCR; TCRdb's copy keeps in-frame clones and lacks some. Of roughly 67,000 clones listed, 84% were seen once; the top ten hold more than 7%. Sequenced sample: peripheral blood. The origin of the receptors is a man aged 45-60 years with active COVID-19.

The genes are TRBV5-4 and TRBJ2-5; 7 nucleotides agree with TRBD1. This CDR3 contains 14 residues. From germline, CDR1 is SGHNT and CDR2 YYREEE (reference sequence). V lost 4 bases and J lost 3; bases outside the gene matches: 6. CDR3 DNA: TGTGCCAGCAGCCAACGGACAGGAGAAGAGACCCAGTACTTC. Translated, it gives CASSQRTGEETQYF.

This CDR3 reads CATATSTDTQYF. The CDR3 DNA is TGTGCCACAGCAACCAGCACAGATACGCAGTATTTT. The chain links TRBV24-1 to TRBJ2-3; D not resolved. Looked up from germline, CDR1 is KGHDR and CDR2 is SFDVKD. V lost 10 bases, J lost 0 bases, and 7 bases lay in between. CDR3 size: 12 residues.

This clone was seen more than once but under ten times. V is TRBV29-1 and J is TRBJ2-7; 7 nucleotides line up with TRBD1. This CDR3 is 13 amino acids long. Germline lookup yields CDR1 SQVTM and CDR2 ANQGSEA. J gave up 6 bases and V 4 bases, and 9 bases lay outside the gene matches. The CDR3 region has the DNA TGCAGCGTTGGACAGGGTGAAGATAGCGAGCAGTACTTC. This translates into CSVGQGEDSEQYF.

The genes are TRBV9 and TRBJ1-1, with TRBD1 as a possible D gene (5 bases). V was clipped by 0 bases and J by 0 bases, with 18 bases between them. CDR3 length: 18 residues. The germline V gene has CDR1 SGDLS and CDR2 YYNGEE. The CDR3 region has the DNA TGTGCCAGCAGCGTAGGGGGGGTTCTCCCCGCTTTGAACACTGAAGCTTTCTTT. This codes for CASSVGGVLPALNTEAFF.

The chain links TRBV6-6 to TRBJ2-1, with 8 bases aligning to TRBD1. The V and J ends lost 4 bases and 0 bases, in that order; junction bases with no gene match: 5. The germline V gene encodes CDR1 MNHNY and CDR2 SVGAGI (reference sequence). The CDR3 spans 16 residues. CDR3 DNA sequence: TGTGCCAGCAGTTTCAATACAGGGGGCTCCTACAATGAGCAGTTCTTC. This translates into CASSFNTGGSYNEQFF.

J is TRBJ2-7 and V is TRBV28, with D possibly being TRBD2 (5 bases). Germline V gene lookup returns CDR1 MDHEN and CDR2 SYDVKM. The CDR3 covers 14 residues. The ends were cut back, 3 bases at V and 6 bases at J, with 15 bases in the middle. In DNA, the CDR3 is TGTGCCAGCAGTTTCAGCGGTTCTGTGCGCGAGCAGTACTTC. It translates to CASSFSGSVREQYF.

V is TRBV5-1 and J is TRBJ2-2, with 7 bases identical to TRBD2. This CDR3 spans 15 amino acids. Trimming cost V 0 bases and J 1 base; bases outside gene matches: 0. The germline CDR1 and CDR2 sequences are SGHRS and YFSETQ. CDR3: CASSLAGGNTGELFF. CDR3 nucleotides: TGCGCCAGCAGCTTGGCGGGGGGGAACACCGGGGAGCTGTTTTTT.

The V and J genes are TRBV5-1 and TRBJ2-1; 7 nucleotides match TRBD2. CDR3 length equals 15 residues. V trimming: 1 base; J trimming: 1 base; junction bases outside the gene matches: 2. Germline V gives CDR1 SGHRS, CDR2 YFSETQ. The CDR3 nucleotides read TGCGCCAGCAGCTTGTGGGGGGGTTCCTACAATGAGCAGTTCTTC. Its protein is CASSLWGGSYNEQFF.

The gene calls are TRBV9 and TRBJ1-2; no firm D call. This CDR3 region has 15 residues. V was shortened by 2 bases and J by 8 bases, with 19 bases between the two germline ends. The V gene's germline CDR1 is SGDLS and CDR2 YYNGEE. CDR3 DNA sequence: TGTGCCAGCAGCGTCACCCATGGTGGATCGGGAGGCTACACCTTC. Translated, it gives CASSVTHGGSGGYTF.

The CDR3 nucleotides are TGTGCCAGCAGTCTCTATGACAGCAACTATGGCTACACCTTC. Protein sequence: CASSLYDSNYGYTF. This rearrangement joins TRBV9 to TRBJ1-2; TRBD1 might be the D (5 bases). This CDR3 has 14 residues. CDR1 is SGDLS and CDR2 is YYNGEE in the germline V gene. Between the trimmed V and J ends, which lost 5 bases and 2 bases, there was a span of 13 bases.

This sequence joins TRBV27 and TRBJ2-5; 13 positions match TRBD2. Losses at the gene ends were 6 bases for V and 5 bases for J; bases not matched to a gene: 18. Germline loops: CDR1 MNHEY, CDR2 SMNVEV (reference sequence). This CDR3 has 19 residues. The CDR3 nucleotides read TGTGCCAGCAGGACCCGGGACCGCGGACTAGCGGGAGCTGGGGAGACCCAGTACTTC. This encodes CASRTRDRGLAGAGETQYF.

The V and J genes are TRBV7-8 and TRBJ2-3; D gene uncertain. V gave up 0 bases and J gave up 6 bases, with 4 bases separating them. Germline-derived CDR1 and CDR2 are SGHVS and FQNEAQ. This CDR3 has 12 amino acids. This CDR3 reads CASSLASDTQYF. Written as DNA, the CDR3 is TGTGCCAGCAGCTTAGCTTCGGATACGCAGTATTTT.

The chain has TRBV18 and TRBJ2-2; the match to TRBD2 covers 8 bases. Germline CDR1 and CDR2: KGHSH and LQKENI. Trimming removed 3 bases from V and 4 bases from J; junction bases left unmatched: 10. This CDR3 region has 17 residues. CDR3 sequence reads: CASSPSPGGRLTGELFF. The CDR3 DNA sequence: TGTGCCAGCTCACCGTCCCCGGGGGGGCGTCTCACCGGGGAGCTGTTTTTT. Based on the CDR3 plus reference TRBV18 and TRBJ2-2, the full variable domain is NAGVMQNPRHLVRRRGQEARLRCSPMKGHSHVYWYRQLPEEGLKFMVYLQKENIIDESGMPKERFSAEFPKEGPSILRIQQVVRGDSAAYFCASSPSPGGRLTGELFFGEGSRLTVL.

The chain is built from TRBV5-1 and TRBJ2-5; D is possibly TRBD2 (7 bases). The V gene lost 5 bases and the J gene lost 4 bases, with 15 bases spanning the gap. Germline values: CDR1 SGHRS, CDR2 YFSETQ. The CDR3 loop spans 14 amino acids. The CDR3 here is CASRFRGALETQYF. CDR3 DNA: TGCGCCAGCAGGTTTCGGGGGGCCCTAGAGACCCAGTACTTC.

The rearrangement uses TRBV2 and TRBJ2-7, with D possibly matching TRBD1 (6 bases). This CDR3 contains 14 residues. Trimming cost V 3 bases and J 0 bases, with 9 bases left between them. The V gene's germline CDR1 is SNHLY and CDR2 FYNNEI. The CDR3 nucleotides are TGTGCCAGCAGTGAGCAGGGGAGCTCCTACGAGCAGTACTTC. This codes for CASSEQGSSYEQYF. Full variable domain (missing parts from reference TRBV2 and TRBJ2-7): EPEVTQTPSHQVTQMGQEVILRCVPISNHLYFYWYRQILGQKVEFLVSFYNNEISEKSEIFDDQFSVERPDGSNFTLKIRSTKLEDSAMYFCASSEQGSSYEQYFGPGTRLTVT.

This chain uses TRBV3-1 (or the pseudogene TRBV3-2) with TRBJ2-1; TRBD2 matches at 10 bases. The J segment lost 6 bases and the V segment lost 1 base, leaving 9 bases of the junction unmatched. The germline V gene encodes CDR1 LGHDT and CDR2 YNNKEL (reference sequence). The CDR3 covers 17 residues. Here the CDR3 reads CASSQGVGLAGVNEQFF. The CDR3 DNA follows: TGTGCCAGCAGCCAAGGTGTGGGGCTAGCGGGAGTCAATGAGCAGTTCTTC.

The chain uses TRBV27 and TRBJ2-3; no clear D. V lost 1 base and J lost 3, with 11 bases in between. Germline CDR1 reads MNHEY; CDR2 reads SMNVEV (reference sequence). The CDR3 extends over 15 amino acids. CDR3 in amino acids: CASSLYPSVTDTQYF. In DNA, the CDR3 is TGTGCCAGCAGTTTATATCCCAGCGTTACAGATACGCAGTATTTT.